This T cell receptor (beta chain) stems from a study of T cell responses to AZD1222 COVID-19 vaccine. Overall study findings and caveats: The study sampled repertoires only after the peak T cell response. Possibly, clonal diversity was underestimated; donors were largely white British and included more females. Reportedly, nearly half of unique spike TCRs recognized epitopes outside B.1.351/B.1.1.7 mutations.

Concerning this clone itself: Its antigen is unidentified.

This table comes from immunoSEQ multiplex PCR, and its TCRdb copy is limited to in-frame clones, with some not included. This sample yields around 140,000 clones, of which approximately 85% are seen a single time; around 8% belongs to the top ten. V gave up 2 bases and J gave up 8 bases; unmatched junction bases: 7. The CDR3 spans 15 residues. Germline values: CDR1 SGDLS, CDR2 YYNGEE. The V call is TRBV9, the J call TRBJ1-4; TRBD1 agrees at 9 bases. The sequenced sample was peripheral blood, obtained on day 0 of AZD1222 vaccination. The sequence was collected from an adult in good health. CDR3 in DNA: TGTGCCAGCAGCGTCCCGGGACAGGGTGCGGAAAAACTGTTTTTT. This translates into CASSVPGQGAEKLFF.